A selection of T cell receptor beta chains follows, all from one sample in a study of T-cell reconstitution after alpha-beta-depleted transplantation in children. TCRdb re-derived calls from the PCR reads in MiXCR, one entry per CDR3 protein. The sample has a few hundred thousand distinct CDR3 sequences, about 9.9% seen once; the top ten hold roughly a quarter. This specimen consisted of peripheral blood, obtained 180 days after TCRalphabeta/CD19-depleted stem cell transplant. All receptors come from a male patient aged 2-15 years who had a stem cell transplant for chronic granulomatous disease, so the T cells may come from the graft donor. CDR3s include the opening cysteine and the closing phenylalanine or tryptophan. The order of the fields is J gene, D gene, V gene, clone size, CDR3 DNA, CDR3 protein. A D gene is named only where the DNA matches it firmly. Expanded clones get a size class; other rows say once, few or many, or leave the size out.

>TRBJ2-2|-|TRBV20-1|many
TGCAGTGCTAGAGAGGGTGGGAGAGACACCGGGGAGCTGTTTTTT
CSAREGGRDTGELFF
>TRBJ2-3|TRBD2|TRBV9|many
TGTGCCAGCAGCGCACGACTAGCGGGAGGCCTAAGCACAGATACGCAGTATTTT
CASSARLAGGLSTDTQYF
>TRBJ2-5|-|TRBV7-6|-
TGTGCCAGCAGCTTAGGCAAACTAGAGACCCAGTACTTC
CASSLGKLETQYF
>TRBJ2-7|-|TRBV2|-
TGTGCCAGCAGTCAGTCCTGCTACGAGCAGTACTTC
CASSQSCYEQYF
>TRBJ2-5|TRBD1|TRBV7-8|many
TGTGCCAGCAGCCTTTACGGACAGGGCCAAGAGACCCAGTACTTC
CASSLYGQGQETQYF
>TRBJ1-5|-|TRBV2|many
TGTGCCAGCAGGGACACCATTCAGCCCCAGCATTTT
CASRDTIQPQHF
>TRBJ1-3|TRBD1|TRBV5-4|-
TGTGCCAGCAGCGCGGGACAGGGGAGGAACACCATATATTTT
CASSAGQGRNTIYF
>TRBJ1-2|-|TRBV20-1|many
TGCAGTGCCACCCTGGGTACGGCTAACTATGGCTACACCTTC
CSATLGTANYGYTF
>TRBJ2-1|-|TRBV20-1|many
TGCAGTGCTATCTTAAGCGTCTCCTACGATGAGCAGTTCTTC
CSAILSVSYDEQFF
>TRBJ2-7|-|TRBV2|many
TGTGCCAGCAGTGATGGTCGGCACTACGAGCAGTACTTC
CASSDGRHYEQYF
>TRBJ2-1|-|TRBV29-1|many
TGCAGCGTAGGCGCGATAAGCTCCTACAATGAGCAGTTCTTC
CSVGAISSYNEQFF
>TRBJ2-7|TRBD2|TRBV12-3/TRBV12-4|many
TGTGCCAGCAGCGCGGGGGACGAGCAGTACTTC
CASSAGDEQYF
>TRBJ2-5|TRBD2|TRBV5-1|-
TGCGCCAGCAGCTTGCGACTAGCGGTAGGTGGGGAGACCCAGTACTTC
CASSLRLAVGGETQYF
>TRBJ1-1|-|TRBV20-1|many
TGCAGTGCTTCGTTAGGGAGAGCTTTCTTT
CSASLGRAFF
>TRBJ1-2|-|TRBV6-5|many
TGTGCCAGCAGTTTTGACACCTATGGCTACACCTTC
CASSFDTYGYTF
>TRBJ2-7|-|TRBV30|-
TGTGCCTGGAGAGGAGGGACCATCCGAACCTACGAGCAGTACTTC
CAWRGGTIRTYEQYF
>TRBJ2-1|-|TRBV10-3|many
TGTGCCGCACAGGGAAGCCCCGCTAATGAGCAGTTCTTC
CAAQGSPANEQFF
>TRBJ2-5|-|TRBV5-1|many
TGCGCCAGCAGCCGCGGGACCCCCGGCTTCTCGTACCAAGAGACCCAGTACTTC
CASSRGTPGFSYQETQYF
>TRBJ2-2|TRBD2|TRBV6-5|many
TGTGCCAGCAGGGGACTAGCGGGAGGGCCGGGCACCGGGGAGCTGTTTTTT
CASRGLAGGPGTGELFF
>TRBJ2-6|TRBD1|TRBV27|many
TGTGCCAGCAGTCTACGACGACAGGGGGCATCTGGGGCCAACGTCCTGACTTTC
CASSLRRQGASGANVLTF
>TRBJ1-1|TRBD1|TRBV15|many
TGTGCCACCAGCAGAGCGGGGACAGGGTCAGGTGAAGCTTTCTTT
CATSRAGTGSGEAFF
>TRBJ2-1|TRBD1|TRBV4-2|many
TGTGCCAGCAGCCGAACGACAGGGGGCGAGTCGAATGAGCAGTTCTTC
CASSRTTGGESNEQFF
>TRBJ2-2|-|TRBV12-3/TRBV12-4|many
TGTGCCAGCGGACGATCAGGCCGGAACACCGGGGAGCTGTTTTTT
CASGRSGRNTGELFF
>TRBJ2-7|-|TRBV12-3/TRBV12-4|many
TGTGCCAGCAGATCCGGGAGAGTCTACGAGCAGTACTTC
CASRSGRVYEQYF
>TRBJ2-7|-|TRBV7-9|many
TGTGCCAGCAGCTTAGAACAGGGCTACGAGCAGTACTTC
CASSLEQGYEQYF
>TRBJ2-6|-|TRBV11-3|many
TGTGCCAGCAGCCACAGCGGATCTGGGGCCAACGTCCTGACTTTC
CASSHSGSGANVLTF
>TRBJ2-7|-|TRBV5-1|many
TGCGCCAGCAGCCGCCCGGACAGTACCTCCTACGAGCAGTACTTC
CASSRPDSTSYEQYF
>TRBJ2-3|-|TRBV12-3/TRBV12-4|many
TGTGCCAGCAGTTTAAGGAGGGCGGCAGGGAGCACAGATACGCAGTATTTT
CASSLRRAAGSTDTQYF
>TRBJ2-3|-|TRBV28|many
TGTGCCAGCAGTTTCCCAGCGGTCGGCACAGATACGCAGTATTTT
CASSFPAVGTDTQYF
>TRBJ2-3|-|TRBV12-3/TRBV12-4|many
TGTGCCAGCAGTTTATCAGGGGATAGCACAGATACGCAGTATTTT
CASSLSGDSTDTQYF
>TRBJ1-5|-|TRBV27|many
TGTGCCAGCAGTGGTAGTCAGCCCCAGCATTTT
CASSGSQPQHF
>TRBJ2-3|TRBD2|TRBV12-3/TRBV12-4|many
TGTGCCAGCAGGCCTAGCGGGAGCGGAGATACGCAGTATTTT
CASRPSGSGDTQYF